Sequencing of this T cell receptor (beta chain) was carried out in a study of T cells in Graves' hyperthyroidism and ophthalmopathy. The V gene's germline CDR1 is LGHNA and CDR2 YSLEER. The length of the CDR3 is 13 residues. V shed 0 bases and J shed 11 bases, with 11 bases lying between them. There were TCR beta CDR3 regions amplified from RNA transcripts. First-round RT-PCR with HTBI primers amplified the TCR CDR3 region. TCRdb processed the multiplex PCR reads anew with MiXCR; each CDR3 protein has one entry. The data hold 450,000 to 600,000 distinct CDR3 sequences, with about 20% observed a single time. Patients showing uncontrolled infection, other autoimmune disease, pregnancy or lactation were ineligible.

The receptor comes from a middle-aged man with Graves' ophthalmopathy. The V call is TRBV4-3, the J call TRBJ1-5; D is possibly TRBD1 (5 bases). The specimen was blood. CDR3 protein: CASSQDGRGAQHF. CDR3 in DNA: TGCGCCAGCAGCCAAGATGGGAGGGGTGCCCAGCATTTT.